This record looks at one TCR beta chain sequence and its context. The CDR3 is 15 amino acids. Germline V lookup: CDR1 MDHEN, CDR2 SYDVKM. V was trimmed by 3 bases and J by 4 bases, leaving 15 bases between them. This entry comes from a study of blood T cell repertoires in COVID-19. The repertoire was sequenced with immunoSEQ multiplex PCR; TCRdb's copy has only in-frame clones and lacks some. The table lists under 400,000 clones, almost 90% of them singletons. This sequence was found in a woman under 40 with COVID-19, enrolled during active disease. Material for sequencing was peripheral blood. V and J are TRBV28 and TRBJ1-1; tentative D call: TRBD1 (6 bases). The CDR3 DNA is TGTGCCAGCAGTTTTACAGGGACCCGGACCACTGAAGCTTTCTTT. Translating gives CASSFTGTRTTEAFF. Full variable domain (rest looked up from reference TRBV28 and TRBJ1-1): DVKVTQSSRYLVKRTGEKVFLECVQDMDHENMFWYRQDPGLGLRLIYFSYDVKMKEKGDIPEGYSVSREKKERFSLILESASTNQTSMYLCASSFTGTRTTEAFFGQGTRLTVV.